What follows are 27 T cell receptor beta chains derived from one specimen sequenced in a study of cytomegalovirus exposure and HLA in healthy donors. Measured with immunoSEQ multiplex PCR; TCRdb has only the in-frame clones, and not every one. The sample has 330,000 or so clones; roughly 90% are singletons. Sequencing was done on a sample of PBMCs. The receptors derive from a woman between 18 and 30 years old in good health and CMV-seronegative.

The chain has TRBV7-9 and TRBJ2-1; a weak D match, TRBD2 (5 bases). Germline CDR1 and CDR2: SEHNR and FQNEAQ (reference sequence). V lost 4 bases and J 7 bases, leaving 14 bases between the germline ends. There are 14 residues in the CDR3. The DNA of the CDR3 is TGTGCCAGCAGCTCCCGTAGCGCCCTAAATGAGCAGTTCTTC. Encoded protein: CASSSRSALNEQFF.

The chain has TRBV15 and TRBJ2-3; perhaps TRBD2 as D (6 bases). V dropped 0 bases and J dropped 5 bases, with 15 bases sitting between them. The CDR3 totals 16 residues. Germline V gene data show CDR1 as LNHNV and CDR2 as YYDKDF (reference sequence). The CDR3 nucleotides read TGTGCCACCAGCAGAGATTTGGGGGGAGGCATAGATACGCAGTATTTT. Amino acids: CATSRDLGGGIDTQYF.

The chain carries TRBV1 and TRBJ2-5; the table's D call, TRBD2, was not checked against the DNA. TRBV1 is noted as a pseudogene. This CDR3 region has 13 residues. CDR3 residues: CTSDLTIQETQYF. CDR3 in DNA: TGCACCAGCGATTTAACTATCCAAGAGACCCAGTACTTC.

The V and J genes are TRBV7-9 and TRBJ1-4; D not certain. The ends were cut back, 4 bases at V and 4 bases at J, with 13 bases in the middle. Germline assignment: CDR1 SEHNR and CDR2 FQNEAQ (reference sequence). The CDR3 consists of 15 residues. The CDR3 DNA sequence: TGTGCCAGCAGCTCGTGGGGAGGTGGTAATGAAAAACTGTTTTTT. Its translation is CASSSWGGGNEKLFF. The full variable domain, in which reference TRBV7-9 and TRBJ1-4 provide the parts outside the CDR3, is DTGVSQNPRHKITKRGQNVTFRCDPISEHNRLYWYRQTLGQGPEFLTYFQNEAQLEKSRLLSDRFSAERPKGSFSTLEIQRTEQGDSAMYLCASSSWGGGNEKLFFGSGTQLSVL.

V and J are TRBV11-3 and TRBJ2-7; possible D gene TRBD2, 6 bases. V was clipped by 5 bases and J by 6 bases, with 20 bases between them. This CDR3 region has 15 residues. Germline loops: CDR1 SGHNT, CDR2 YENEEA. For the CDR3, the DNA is TGTGCCAGCAGCCCTTCGGACGGGGGAGCTACCGAGCAGTACTTC. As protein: CASSPSDGGATEQYF.

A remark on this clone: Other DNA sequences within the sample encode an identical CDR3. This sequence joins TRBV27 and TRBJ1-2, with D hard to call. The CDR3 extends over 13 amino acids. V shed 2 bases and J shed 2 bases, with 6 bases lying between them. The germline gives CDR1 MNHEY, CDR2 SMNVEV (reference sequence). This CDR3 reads CASSLRGNYGYTF. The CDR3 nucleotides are TGTGCCAGCAGTTTAAGAGGGAACTATGGCTACACCTTC.

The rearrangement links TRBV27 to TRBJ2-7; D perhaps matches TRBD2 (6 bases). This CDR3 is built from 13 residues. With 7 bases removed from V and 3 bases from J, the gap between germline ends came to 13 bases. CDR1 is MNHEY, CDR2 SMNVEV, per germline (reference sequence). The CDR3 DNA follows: TGTGCCAGCACAGGGAGGACAAACTACGAGCAGTACTTC. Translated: CASTGRTNYEQYF.

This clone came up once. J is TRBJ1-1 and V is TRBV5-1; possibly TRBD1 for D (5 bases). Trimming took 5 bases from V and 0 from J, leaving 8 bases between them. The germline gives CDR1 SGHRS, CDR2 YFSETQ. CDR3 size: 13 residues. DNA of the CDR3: TGCGCCAGCAGTCCAGGGATGAACACTGAAGCTTTCTTT. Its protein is CASSPGMNTEAFF.

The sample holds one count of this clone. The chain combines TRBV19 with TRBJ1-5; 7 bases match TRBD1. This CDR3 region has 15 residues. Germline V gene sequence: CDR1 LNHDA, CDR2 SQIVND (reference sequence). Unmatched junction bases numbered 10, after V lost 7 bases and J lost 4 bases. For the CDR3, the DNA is TGTGCCAGTACCGATCTGGCAGGGGGTAATCAGCCCCAGCATTTT. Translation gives CASTDLAGGNQPQHF.

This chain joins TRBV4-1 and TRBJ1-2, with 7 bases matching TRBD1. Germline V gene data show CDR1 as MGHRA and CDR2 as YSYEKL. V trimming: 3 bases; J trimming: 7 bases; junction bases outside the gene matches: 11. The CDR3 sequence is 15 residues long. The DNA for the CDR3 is TGCGCCAGCAGCCACCCGACAGGGCCCCTAGGTGGCTACACCTTC. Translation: CASSHPTGPLGGYTF.

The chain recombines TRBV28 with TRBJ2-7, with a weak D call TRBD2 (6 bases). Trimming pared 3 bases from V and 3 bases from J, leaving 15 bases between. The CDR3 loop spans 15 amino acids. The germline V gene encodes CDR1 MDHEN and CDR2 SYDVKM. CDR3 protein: CASSFHSGTDYEQYF. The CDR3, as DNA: TGTGCCAGCAGTTTCCACTCCGGGACTGACTACGAGCAGTACTTC.

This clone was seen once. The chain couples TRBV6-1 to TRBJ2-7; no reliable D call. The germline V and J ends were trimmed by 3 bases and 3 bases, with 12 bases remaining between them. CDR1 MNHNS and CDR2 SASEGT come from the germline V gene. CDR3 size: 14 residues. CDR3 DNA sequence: TGTGCCAGCAGTGACTCCTACTACCGCTACGAGCAGTACTTC. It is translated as CASSDSYYRYEQYF.

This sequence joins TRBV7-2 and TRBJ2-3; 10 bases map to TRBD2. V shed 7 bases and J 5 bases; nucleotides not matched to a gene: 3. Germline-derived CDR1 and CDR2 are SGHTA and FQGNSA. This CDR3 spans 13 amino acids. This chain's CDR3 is CASTRLAGDTQYF. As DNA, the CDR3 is TGTGCCAGCACACGACTAGCGGGAGATACGCAGTATTTT.

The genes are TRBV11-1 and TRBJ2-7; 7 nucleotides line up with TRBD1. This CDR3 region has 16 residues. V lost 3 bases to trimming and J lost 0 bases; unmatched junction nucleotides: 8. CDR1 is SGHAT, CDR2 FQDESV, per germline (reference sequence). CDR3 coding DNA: TGTGCCAGCAGCTTTTCGAAGACAGGGAGCTCCTACGAGCAGTACTTC. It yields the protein CASSFSKTGSSYEQYF.

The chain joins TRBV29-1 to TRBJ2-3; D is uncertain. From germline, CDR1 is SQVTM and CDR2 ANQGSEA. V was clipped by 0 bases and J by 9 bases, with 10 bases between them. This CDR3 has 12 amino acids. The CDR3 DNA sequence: TGCAGCGTTGAAGATCAGGAATTCACGCAGTATTTT. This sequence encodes CSVEDQEFTQYF.

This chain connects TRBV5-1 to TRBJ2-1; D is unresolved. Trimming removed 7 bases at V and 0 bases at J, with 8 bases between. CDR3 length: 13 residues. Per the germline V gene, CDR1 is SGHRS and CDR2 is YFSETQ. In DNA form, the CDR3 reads TGCGCCAGCTTGGGCAGCTCCTACAATGAGCAGTTCTTC. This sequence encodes CASLGSSYNEQFF.

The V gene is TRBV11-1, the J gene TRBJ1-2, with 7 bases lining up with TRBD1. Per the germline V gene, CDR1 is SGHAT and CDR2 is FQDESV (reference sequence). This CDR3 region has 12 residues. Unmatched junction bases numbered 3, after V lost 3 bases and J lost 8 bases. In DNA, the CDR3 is TGTGCCAGCAGCTTTGACAGGGCAGGCTACACCTTC. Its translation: CASSFDRAGYTF.

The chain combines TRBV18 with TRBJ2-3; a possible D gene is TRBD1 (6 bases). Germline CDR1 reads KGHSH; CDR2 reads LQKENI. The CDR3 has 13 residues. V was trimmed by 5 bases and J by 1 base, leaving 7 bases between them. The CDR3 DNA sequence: TGTGCCAGCTCATCAGGGGGCACAGATACGCAGTATTTT. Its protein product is CASSSGGTDTQYF.

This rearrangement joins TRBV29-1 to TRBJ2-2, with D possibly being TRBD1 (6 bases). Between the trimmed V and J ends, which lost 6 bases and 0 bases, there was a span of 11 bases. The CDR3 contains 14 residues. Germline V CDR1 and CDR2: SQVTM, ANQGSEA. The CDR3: CSVLGTTNTGELFF. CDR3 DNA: TGCAGCGTACTCGGGACAACGAACACCGGGGAGCTGTTTTTT.

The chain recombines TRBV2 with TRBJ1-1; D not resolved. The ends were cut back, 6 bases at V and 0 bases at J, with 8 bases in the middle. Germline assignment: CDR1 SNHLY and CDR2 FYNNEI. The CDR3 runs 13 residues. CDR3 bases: TGTGCCAGCAGAGGACTCGTGAACACTGAAGCTTTCTTT. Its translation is CASRGLVNTEAFF.

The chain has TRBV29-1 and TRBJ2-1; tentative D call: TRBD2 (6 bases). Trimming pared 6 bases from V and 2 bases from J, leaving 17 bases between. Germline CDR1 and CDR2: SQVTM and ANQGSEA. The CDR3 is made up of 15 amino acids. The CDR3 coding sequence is TGCAGCGTACAATTACTAGCTGGGGCCTACAATGAGCAGTTCTTC. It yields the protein CSVQLLAGAYNEQFF.

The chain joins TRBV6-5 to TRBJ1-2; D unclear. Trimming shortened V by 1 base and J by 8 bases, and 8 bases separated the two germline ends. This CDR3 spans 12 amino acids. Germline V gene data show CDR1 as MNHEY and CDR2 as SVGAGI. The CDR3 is CASSYYGGGYTF. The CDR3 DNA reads TGTGCCAGCAGTTACTACGGAGGGGGCTACACCTTC.

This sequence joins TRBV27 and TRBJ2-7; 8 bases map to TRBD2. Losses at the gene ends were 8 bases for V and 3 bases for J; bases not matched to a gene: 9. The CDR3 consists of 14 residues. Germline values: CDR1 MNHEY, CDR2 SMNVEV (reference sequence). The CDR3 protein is CASSLGGGIYEQYF. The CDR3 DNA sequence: TGTGCCAGCTCCCTGGGCGGGGGGATCTACGAGCAGTACTTC.

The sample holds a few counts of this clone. CDR3 sequence reads: CASSPPSQADYGYTF. The CDR3 DNA reads TGCGCCAGCAGCCCTCCTTCACAGGCGGACTATGGCTACACCTTC. This rearrangement joins TRBV5-1 to TRBJ1-2; TRBD1 is a possible D gene (5 bases). The CDR3 covers 15 residues. Germline assignment: CDR1 SGHRS and CDR2 YFSETQ. Deletions cut 4 bases from V and 3 bases from J, with 16 bases between. Full variable domain (remainder filled in from reference TRBV5-1 and TRBJ1-2): KAGVTQTPRYLIKTRGQQVTLSCSPISGHRSVSWYQQTPGQGLQFLFEYFSETQRNKGNFPGRFSGRQFSNSRSEMNVSTLELGDSALYLCASSPPSQADYGYTFGSGTRLTVV.

The DNA for the CDR3 is TGCGCCAGCAGCCAAGATAGTTGGGACAGACTCTACGAGCAGTACTTC. Residues: CASSQDSWDRLYEQYF. This rearrangement joins TRBV4-3 to TRBJ2-7; 7 nucleotides match TRBD1. The CDR3 is made up of 16 amino acids. V trimming: 0 bases; J trimming: 3 bases; junction bases outside the gene matches: 8. CDR1 is LGHNA and CDR2 is YSLEER in the germline V gene.

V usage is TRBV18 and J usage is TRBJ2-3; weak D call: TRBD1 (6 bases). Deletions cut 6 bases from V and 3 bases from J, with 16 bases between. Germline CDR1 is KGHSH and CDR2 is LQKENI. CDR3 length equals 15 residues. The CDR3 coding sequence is TGTGCCAGCTCTCCGGGACACGGGATAACAGATACGCAGTATTTT. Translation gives CASSPGHGITDTQYF.

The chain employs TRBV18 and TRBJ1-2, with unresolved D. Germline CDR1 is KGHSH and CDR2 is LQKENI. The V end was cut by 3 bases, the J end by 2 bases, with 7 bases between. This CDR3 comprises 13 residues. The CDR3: CASSPERNYGYTF. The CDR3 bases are TGTGCCAGCTCACCGGAGAGAAACTATGGCTACACCTTC.